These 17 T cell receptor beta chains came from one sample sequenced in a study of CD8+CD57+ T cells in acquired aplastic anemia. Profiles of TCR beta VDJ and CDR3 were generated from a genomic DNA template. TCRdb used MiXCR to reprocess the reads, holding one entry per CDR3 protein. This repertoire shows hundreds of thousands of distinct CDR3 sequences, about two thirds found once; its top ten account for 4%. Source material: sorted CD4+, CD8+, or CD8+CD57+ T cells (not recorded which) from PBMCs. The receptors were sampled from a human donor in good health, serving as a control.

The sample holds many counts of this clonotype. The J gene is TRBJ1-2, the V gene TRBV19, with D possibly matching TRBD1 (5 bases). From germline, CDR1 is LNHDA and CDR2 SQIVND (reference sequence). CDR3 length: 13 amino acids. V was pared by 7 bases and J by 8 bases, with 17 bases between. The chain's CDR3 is CASNKTPGRGYTF. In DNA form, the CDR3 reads TGTGCCAGTAATAAAACGCCGGGACGCGGCTACACCTTC. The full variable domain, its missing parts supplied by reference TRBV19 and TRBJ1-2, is DGGITQSPKYLFRKEGQNVTLSCEQNLNHDAMYWYRQDPGQGLRLIYYSQIVNDFQKGDIAEGYSVSREKKESFPLTVTSAQKNPTAFYLCASNKTPGRGYTFGSGTRLTVV.

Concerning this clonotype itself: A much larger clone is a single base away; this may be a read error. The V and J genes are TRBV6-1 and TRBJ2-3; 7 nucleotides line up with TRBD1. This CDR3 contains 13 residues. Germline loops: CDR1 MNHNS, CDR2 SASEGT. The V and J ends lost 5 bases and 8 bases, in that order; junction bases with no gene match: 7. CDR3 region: CASSPDREGTQYF. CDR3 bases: TGTGCCAGCAGTCCCGACAGGGAAGGTACGCAGTATTTT.

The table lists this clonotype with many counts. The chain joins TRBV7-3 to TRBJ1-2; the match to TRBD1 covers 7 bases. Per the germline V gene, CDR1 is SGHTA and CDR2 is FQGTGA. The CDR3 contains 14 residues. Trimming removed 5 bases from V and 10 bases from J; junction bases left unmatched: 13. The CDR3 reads CASSETGKRPLYTF. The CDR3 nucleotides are TGTGCCAGCAGCGAGACAGGGAAACGTCCCCTCTACACCTTC.

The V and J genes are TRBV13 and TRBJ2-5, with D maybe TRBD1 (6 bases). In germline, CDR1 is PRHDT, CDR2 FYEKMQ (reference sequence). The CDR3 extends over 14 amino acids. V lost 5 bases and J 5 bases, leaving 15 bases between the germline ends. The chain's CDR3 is CASSTPGGGETQYF. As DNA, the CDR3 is TGTGCCAGCAGCACCCCTGGGGGCGGGGAGACCCAGTACTTC.

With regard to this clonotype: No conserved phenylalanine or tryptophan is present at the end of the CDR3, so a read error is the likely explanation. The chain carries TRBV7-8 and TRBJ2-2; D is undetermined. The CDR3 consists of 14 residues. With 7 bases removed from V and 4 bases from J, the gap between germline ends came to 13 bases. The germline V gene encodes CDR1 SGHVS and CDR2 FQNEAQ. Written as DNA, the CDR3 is TGTGCCAGCACCCAAGAAACCGCCACCGGGGAGCTGTTTTCT. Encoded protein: CASTQETATGELFS.

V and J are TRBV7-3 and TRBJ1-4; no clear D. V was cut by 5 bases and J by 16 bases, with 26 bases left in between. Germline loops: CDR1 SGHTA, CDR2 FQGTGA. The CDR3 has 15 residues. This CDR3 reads CASSQDGLNYGYTFF. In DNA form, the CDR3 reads TGTGCCAGCAGCCAAGACGGATTGAACTATGGCTACACGTTTTTT.

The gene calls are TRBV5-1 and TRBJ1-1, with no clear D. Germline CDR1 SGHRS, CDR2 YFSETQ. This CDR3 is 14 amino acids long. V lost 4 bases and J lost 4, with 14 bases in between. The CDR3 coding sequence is TGCGCCAGCAGCGAAGTCTCCTCGGCCACTGAAGCTTTCTTT. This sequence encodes CASSEVSSATEAFF.

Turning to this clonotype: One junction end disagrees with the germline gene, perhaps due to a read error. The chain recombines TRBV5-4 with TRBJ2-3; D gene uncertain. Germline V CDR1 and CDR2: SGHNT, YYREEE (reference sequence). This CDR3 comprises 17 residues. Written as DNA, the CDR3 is TGTGCCAGCGGCTTGGCCGGGTTACAGCTTAGCACAGATACGCAGTATTTT. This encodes CASGLAGLQLSTDTQYF.

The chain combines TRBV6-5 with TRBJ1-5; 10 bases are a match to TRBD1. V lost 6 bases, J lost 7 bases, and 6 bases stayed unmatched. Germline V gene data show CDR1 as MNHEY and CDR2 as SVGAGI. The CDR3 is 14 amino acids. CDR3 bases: TGTGCCAGCAGCAAGGACAGGGGGATCCAGCCCCAGCATTTT. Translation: CASSKDRGIQPQHF.

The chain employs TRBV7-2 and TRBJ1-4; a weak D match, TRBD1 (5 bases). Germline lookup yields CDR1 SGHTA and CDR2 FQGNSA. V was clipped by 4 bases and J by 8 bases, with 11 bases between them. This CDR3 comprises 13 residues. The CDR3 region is CASSSQGGEKLFF. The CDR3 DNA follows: TGTGCCAGCAGCTCCCAGGGAGGGGAAAAACTGTTTTTT.

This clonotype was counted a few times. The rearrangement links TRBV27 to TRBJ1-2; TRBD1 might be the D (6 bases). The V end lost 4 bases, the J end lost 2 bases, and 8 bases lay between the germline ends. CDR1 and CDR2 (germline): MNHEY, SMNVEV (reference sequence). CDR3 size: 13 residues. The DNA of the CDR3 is TGTGCCAGCAGTTACCAGGGGAACTATGGCTACACCTTC. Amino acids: CASSYQGNYGYTF.

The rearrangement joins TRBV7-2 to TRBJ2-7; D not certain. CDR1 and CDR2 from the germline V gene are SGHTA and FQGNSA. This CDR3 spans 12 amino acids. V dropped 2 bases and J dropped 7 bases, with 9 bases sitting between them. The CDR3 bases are TGTGCCAGCAGCTTAACCCCGATGGAGCAGTACGTC. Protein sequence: CASSLTPMEQYV.

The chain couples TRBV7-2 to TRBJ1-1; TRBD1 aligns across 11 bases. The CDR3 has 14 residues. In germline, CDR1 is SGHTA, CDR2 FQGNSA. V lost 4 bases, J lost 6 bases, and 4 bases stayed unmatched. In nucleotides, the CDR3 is TGTGCCAGCAGCTCTCCGGGACAGGGGGCTGAAGCTTTCTTT. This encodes CASSSPGQGAEAFF. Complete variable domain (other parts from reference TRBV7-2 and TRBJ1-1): GAGVSQSPSNKVTEKGKDVELRCDPISGHTALYWYRQSLGQGLEFLIYFQGNSAPDKSGLPSDRFSAERTGGSVSTLTIQRTQQEDSAVYLCASSSPGQGAEAFFGQGTRLTVV.

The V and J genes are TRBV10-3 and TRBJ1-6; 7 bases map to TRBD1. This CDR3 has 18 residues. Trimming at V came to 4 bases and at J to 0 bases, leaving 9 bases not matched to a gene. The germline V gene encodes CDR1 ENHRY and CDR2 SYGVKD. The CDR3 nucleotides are TGTGCCATCAGTGCGTTTGACAGGGTCAACTCCTATAATTCACCCCTCCACTTT. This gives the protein CAISAFDRVNSYNSPLHF.

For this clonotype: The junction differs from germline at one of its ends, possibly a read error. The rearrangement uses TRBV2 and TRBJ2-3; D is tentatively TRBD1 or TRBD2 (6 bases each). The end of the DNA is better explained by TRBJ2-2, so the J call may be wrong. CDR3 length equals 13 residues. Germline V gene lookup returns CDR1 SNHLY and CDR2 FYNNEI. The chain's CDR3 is CASSDEDTGALFF. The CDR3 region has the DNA TGTGCCAGCAGTGATGAAGACACGGGGGCGCTGTTTTTT.

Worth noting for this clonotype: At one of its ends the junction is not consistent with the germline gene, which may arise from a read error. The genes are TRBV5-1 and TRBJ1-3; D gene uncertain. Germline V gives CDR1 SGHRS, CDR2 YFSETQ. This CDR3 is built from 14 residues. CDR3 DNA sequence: TGTGCCAGCAGCTTGGAGGACCCAGTCAACACCATATATTTT. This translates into CASSLEDPVNTIYF.

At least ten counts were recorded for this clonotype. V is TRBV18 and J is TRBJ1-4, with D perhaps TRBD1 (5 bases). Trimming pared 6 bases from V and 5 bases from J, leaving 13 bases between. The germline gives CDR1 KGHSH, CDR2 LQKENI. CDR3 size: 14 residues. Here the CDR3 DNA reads TGTGCCAGCTCGACGGGACGGAGGAATGAAAAACTGTTTTTT. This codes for CASSTGRRNEKLFF.